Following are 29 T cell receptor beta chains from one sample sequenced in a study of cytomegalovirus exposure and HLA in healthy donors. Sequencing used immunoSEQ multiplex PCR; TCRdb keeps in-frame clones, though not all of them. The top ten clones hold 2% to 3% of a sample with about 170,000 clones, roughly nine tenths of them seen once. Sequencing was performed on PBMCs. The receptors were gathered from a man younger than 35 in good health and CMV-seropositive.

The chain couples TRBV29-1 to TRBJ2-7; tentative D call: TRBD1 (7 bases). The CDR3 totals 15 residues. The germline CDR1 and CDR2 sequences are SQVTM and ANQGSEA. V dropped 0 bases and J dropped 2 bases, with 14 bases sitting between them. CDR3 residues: CSVEDRRGRPYEQYF. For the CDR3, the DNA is TGCAGCGTTGAAGATCGGAGGGGGCGGCCCTACGAGCAGTACTTC.

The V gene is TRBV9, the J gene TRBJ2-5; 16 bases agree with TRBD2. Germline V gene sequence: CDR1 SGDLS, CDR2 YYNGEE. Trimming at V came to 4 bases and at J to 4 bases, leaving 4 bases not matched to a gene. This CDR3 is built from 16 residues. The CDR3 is CASSPGLAGGGETQYF. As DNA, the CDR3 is TGTGCCAGCAGCCCGGGACTAGCGGGAGGGGGAGAGACCCAGTACTTC.

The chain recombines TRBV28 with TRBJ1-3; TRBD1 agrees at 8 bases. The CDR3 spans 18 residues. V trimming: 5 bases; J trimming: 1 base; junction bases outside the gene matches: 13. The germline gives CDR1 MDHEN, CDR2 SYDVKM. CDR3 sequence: CASSAQTGTGFSGNTIYF. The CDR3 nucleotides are TGTGCCAGCAGTGCCCAAACCGGGACAGGATTTTCTGGAAACACCATATATTTT.

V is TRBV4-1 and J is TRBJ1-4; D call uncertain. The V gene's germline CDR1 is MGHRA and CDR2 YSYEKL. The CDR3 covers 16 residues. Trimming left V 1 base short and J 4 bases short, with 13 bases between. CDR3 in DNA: TGCGCCAGCAGCCAAGGGTCGACACGAAGTAATGAAAAACTGTTTTTT. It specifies CASSQGSTRSNEKLFF.

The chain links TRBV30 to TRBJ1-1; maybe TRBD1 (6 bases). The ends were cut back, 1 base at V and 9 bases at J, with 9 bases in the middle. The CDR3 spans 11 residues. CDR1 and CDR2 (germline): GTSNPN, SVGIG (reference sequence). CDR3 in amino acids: CAWSGGGKAFF. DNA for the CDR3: TGTGCCTGGAGTGGGGGGGGCAAAGCTTTCTTT. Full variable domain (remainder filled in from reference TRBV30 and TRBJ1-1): SQTIHQWPATLVQPVGSPLSLECTVEGTSNPNLYWYRQAAGRGLQLLFYSVGIGQISSEVPQNLSASRPQDRQFILSSKKLLLSDSGFYLCAWSGGGKAFFGQGTRLTVV.

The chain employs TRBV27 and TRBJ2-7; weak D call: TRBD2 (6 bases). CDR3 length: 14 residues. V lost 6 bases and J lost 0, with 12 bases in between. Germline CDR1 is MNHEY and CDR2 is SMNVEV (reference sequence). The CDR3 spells CASRRDGSSYEQYF. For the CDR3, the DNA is TGTGCCAGCAGGCGGGACGGCAGCTCCTACGAGCAGTACTTC.

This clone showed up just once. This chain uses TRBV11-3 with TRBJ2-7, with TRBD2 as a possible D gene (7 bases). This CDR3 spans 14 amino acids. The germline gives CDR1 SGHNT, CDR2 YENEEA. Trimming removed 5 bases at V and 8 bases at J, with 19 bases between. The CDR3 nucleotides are TGTGCCAGCAGCCAGGGGCAGGGAGGGGAGAAGCAGTACTTC. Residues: CASSQGQGGEKQYF.

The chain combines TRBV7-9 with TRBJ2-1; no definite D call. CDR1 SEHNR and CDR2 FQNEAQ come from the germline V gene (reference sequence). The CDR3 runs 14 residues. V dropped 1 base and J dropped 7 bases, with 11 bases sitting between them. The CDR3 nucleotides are TGTGCCAGCAGCTTAGAAGCTAGGATGAATGAGCAGTTCTTC. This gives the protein CASSLEARMNEQFF.

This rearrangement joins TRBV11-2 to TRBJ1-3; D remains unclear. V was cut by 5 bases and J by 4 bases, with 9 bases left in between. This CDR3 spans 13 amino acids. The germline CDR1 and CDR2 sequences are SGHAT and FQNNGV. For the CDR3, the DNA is TGTGCCAGCAGCAGAAAAGCGGGAAACACCATATATTTT. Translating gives CASSRKAGNTIYF.

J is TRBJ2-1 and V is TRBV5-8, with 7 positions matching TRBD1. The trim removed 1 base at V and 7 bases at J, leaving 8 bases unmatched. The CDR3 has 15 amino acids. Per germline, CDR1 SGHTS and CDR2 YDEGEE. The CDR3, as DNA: TGTGCCAGCAGCTTGTATACAGGGGACCGAAATGAGCAGTTCTTC. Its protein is CASSLYTGDRNEQFF.

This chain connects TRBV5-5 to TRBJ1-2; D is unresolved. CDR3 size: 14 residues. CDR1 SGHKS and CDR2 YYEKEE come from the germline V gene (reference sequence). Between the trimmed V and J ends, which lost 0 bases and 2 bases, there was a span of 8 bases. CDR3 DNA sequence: TGTGCCAGCAGCTTGGTCCAGACAAACTATGGCTACACCTTC. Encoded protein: CASSLVQTNYGYTF.

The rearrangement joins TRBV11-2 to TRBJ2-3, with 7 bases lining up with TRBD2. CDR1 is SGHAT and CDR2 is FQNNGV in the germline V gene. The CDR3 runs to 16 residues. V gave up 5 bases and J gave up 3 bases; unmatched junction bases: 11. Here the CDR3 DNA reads TGTGCCAGCAGCCCCCCGACTAGCCAGCGTACAGATACGCAGTATTTT. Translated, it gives CASSPPTSQRTDTQYF. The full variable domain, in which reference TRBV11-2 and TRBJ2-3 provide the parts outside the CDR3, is EAGVAQSPRYKIIEKRQSVAFWCNPISGHATLYWYQQILGQGPKLLIQFQNNGVVDDSQLPKDRFSAERLKGVDSTLKIQPAKLEDSAVYLCASSPPTSQRTDTQYFGPGTRLTVL.

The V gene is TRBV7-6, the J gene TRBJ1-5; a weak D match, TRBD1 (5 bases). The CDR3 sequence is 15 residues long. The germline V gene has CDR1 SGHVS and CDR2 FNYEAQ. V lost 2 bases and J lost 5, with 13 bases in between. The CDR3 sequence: CASSLRPGGDQPQHF. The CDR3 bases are TGTGCCAGCAGCTTAAGACCGGGGGGAGATCAGCCCCAGCATTTT.

The CDR3 region is CASSLEPAGAYEQYF. CDR3 sequence (DNA): TGTGCCAGCAGCTTAGAACCAGCGGGAGCGTACGAGCAGTACTTC. The chain joins TRBV7-2 to TRBJ2-7, with 8 bases identical to TRBD2. This CDR3 has 15 amino acids. Germline CDR1 is SGHTA and CDR2 is FQGNSA. V shed 1 base and J 4 bases; nucleotides not matched to a gene: 6.

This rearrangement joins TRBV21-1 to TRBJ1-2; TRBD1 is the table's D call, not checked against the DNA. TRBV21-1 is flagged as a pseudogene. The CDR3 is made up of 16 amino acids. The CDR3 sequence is CASSKAPGTGIVGYTF. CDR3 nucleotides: TGTGCCAGCAGCAAAGCCCCTGGGACAGGGATTGTTGGCTACACCTTC.

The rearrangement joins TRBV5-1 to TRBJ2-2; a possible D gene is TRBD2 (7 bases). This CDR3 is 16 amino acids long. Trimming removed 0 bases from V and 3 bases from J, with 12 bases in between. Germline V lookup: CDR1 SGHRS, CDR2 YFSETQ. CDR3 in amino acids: CASSLVRGAYTGELFF. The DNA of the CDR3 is TGCGCCAGCAGCTTGGTTCGGGGGGCCTACACCGGGGAGCTGTTTTTT.

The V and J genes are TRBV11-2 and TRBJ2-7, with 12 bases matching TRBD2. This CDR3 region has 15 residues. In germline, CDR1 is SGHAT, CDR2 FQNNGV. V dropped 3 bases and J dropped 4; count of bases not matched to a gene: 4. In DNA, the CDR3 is TGTGCCAGCAGCTTGGCACTAGCGGGAGGATACGAGCAGTACTTC. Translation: CASSLALAGGYEQYF. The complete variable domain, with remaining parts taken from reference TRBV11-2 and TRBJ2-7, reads EAGVAQSPRYKIIEKRQSVAFWCNPISGHATLYWYQQILGQGPKLLIQFQNNGVVDDSQLPKDRFSAERLKGVDSTLKIQPAKLEDSAVYLCASSLALAGGYEQYFGPGTRLTVT.

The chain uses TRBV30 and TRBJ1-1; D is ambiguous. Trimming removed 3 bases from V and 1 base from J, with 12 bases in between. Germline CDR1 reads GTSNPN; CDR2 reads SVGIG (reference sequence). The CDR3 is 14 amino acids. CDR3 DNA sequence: TGTGCCTGGAGGTCCTGGGAGAAGAACACTGAAGCTTTCTTT. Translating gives CAWRSWEKNTEAFF.

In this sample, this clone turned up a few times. CDR3 in DNA: TGCAGTGCGAGTCAGAACACTGAAGCTTTCTTT. This translates into CSASQNTEAFF. The V and J genes are TRBV20-1 and TRBJ1-1; no clear D. The CDR3 is made up of 11 amino acids. CDR1 and CDR2 (germline): DFQATT, SNEGSKA (reference sequence). V lost 6 bases and J 1 base, leaving 6 bases between the germline ends.

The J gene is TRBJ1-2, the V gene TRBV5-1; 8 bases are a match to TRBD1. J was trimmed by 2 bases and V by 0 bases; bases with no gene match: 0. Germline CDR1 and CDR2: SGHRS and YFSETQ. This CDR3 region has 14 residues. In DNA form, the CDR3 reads TGCGCCAGCAGCTTGGCAGGGGGCAACTATGGCTACACCTTC. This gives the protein CASSLAGGNYGYTF.

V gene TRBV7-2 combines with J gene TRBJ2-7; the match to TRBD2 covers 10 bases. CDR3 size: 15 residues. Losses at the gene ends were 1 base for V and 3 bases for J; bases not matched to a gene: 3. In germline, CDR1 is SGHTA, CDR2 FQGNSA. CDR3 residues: CASSLGLAGNYEQYF. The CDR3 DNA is TGTGCCAGCAGCTTAGGACTAGCGGGCAACTACGAGCAGTACTTC.

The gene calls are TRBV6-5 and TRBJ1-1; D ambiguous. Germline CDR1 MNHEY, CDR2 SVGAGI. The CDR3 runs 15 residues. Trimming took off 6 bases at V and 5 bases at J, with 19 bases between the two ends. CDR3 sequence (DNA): TGTGCCAGCAGCTCCTGGGCCGGAGGGTGGACTGAAGCTTTCTTT. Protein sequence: CASSSWAGGWTEAFF.

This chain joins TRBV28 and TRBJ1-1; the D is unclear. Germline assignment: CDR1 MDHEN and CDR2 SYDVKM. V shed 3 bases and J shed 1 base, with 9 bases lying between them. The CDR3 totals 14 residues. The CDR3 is CASSLLVGNTEAFF. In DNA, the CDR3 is TGTGCCAGCAGTTTGTTGGTCGGGAACACTGAAGCTTTCTTT.

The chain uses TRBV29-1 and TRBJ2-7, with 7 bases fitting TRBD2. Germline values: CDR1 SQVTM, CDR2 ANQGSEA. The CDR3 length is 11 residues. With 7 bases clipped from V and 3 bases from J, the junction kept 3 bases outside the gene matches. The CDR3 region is CSGGTNYEQYF. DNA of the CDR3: TGCAGCGGAGGGACTAACTACGAGCAGTACTTC.

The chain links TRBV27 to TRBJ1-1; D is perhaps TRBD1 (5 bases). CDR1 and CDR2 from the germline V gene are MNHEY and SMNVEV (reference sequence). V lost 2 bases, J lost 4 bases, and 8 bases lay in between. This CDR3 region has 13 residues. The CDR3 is CASSLGRGTEAFF. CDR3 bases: TGTGCCAGCAGTTTAGGGAGGGGCACTGAAGCTTTCTTT.

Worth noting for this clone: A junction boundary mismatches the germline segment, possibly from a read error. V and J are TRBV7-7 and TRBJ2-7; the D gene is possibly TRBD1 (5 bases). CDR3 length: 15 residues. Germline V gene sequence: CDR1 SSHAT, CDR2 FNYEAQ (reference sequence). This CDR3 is CASSLGQGPGYEQYF. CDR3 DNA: TGTGCTAGCAGCTTAGGGCAGGGCCCCGGATACGAGCAGTACTTC.

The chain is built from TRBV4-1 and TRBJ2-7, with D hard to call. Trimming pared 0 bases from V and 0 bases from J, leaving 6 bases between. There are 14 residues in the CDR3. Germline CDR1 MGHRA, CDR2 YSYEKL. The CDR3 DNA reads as TGCGCCAGCAGCCAAGATGAGAGCTCCTACGAGCAGTACTTC. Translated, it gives CASSQDESSYEQYF.

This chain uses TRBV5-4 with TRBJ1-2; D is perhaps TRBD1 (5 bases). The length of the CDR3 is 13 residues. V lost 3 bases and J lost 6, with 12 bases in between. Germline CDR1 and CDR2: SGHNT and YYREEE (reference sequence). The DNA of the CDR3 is TGTGCCAGCAGCTCCAGGGTGTACGATGGCTACACCTTC. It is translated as CASSSRVYDGYTF.

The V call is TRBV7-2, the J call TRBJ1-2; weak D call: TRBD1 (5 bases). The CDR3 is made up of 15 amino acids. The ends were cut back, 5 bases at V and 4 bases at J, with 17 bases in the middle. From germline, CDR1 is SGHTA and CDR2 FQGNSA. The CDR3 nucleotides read TGTGCCAGCAGCCCCCGGGGGGGTGATATCTATGGCTACACCTTC. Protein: CASSPRGGDIYGYTF.